These 14 T cell receptor beta chains were all obtained from the same sample, sequenced in a study of shared clonotypes between healthy human individuals. The naive CD8 population came from CD45RO-negative cells selected for CCR7, without terminally differentiated effector memory CD45RA+ cells. Only in-frame clones appear in the TCRdb table, and some are missing; sequencing was by immunoSEQ multiplex PCR. The table includes around 2.1 million clones, roughly 91% detected once. Sequenced input: naive CD8+ T cells from PBMCs. Receptors were obtained from a man younger than 30 in good health. Some clones in this sample may be carry-over from other donors' samples.

Regarding this clone: Other DNA sequences in the same sample also yield this CDR3. V gene TRBV6-1 combines with J gene TRBJ2-7, with D uncertain. V dropped 4 bases and J dropped 2 bases, with 9 bases sitting between them. Germline V gene sequence: CDR1 MNHNS, CDR2 SASEGT. This CDR3 has 13 amino acids. CDR3 loop: CASSAARTYEQYF. The CDR3 coding sequence is TGTGCCAGCAGTGCTGCGAGGACCTACGAGCAGTACTTC.

Remarks on this clone: Additional DNA sequences in this sample encode the identical CDR3. V usage is TRBV27 and J usage is TRBJ1-1; no clear D gene. The CDR3 loop spans 14 amino acids. Germline assignment: CDR1 MNHEY and CDR2 SMNVEV (reference sequence). V was pared by 3 bases and J by 2 bases, with 10 bases between. The DNA for the CDR3 is TGTGCCAGCAGTTTTACGGGTGGAAACACTGAAGCTTTCTTT. The encoded protein is CASSFTGGNTEAFF.

This sequence joins TRBV5-6 and TRBJ2-1, with a weak D call TRBD1 (6 bases). The CDR3 totals 14 residues. The V and J ends lost 4 bases and 2 bases respectively, with 10 bases between them. CDR1 and CDR2 (germline): SGHDT, YYEEEE. The CDR3 coding sequence is TGTGCCAGCAGCGAGGGACACACCTACAATGAGCAGTTCTTC. Translated: CASSEGHTYNEQFF.

With regard to this clone: In the same sample, other DNA sequences code for this CDR3. This chain uses TRBV7-9 with TRBJ2-1, with D maybe TRBD2 (6 bases). The CDR3 extends over 15 amino acids. Deletions cut 1 base from V and 0 bases from J, with 7 bases between. Per the germline V gene, CDR1 is SEHNR and CDR2 is FQNEAQ (reference sequence). The CDR3 region is CASSLGTNSYNEQFF. The CDR3 DNA follows: TGTGCCAGCAGCTTAGGGACTAACTCCTACAATGAGCAGTTCTTC.

The chain uses TRBV28 and TRBJ2-2, with D uncertain. Per the germline V gene, CDR1 is MDHEN and CDR2 is SYDVKM. This CDR3 region has 14 residues. Trimming cost V 6 bases and J 6 bases, with 14 bases left between them. CDR3 sequence (DNA): TGTGCCAGCAGACGGTACTATAGGGCCGGGGAGCTGTTTTTT. Translating gives CASRRYYRAGELFF.

The gene calls are TRBV2 and TRBJ2-1, with a possible D match to TRBD1 (6 bases). Trimming pared 7 bases from V and 4 bases from J, leaving 23 bases between. Germline values: CDR1 SNHLY, CDR2 FYNNEI. The CDR3 loop spans 17 amino acids. The CDR3 region is CASKRLQSQGIYNEQFF. CDR3 bases: TGTGCCAGCAAACGACTGCAGTCCCAGGGGATATACAATGAGCAGTTCTTC.

As regards this clone: Other DNA sequences in this sample translate to the same CDR3. The V call is TRBV19, the J call TRBJ1-1; D unresolved. V shed 1 base and J shed 4 bases, with 4 bases lying between them. Germline loops: CDR1 LNHDA, CDR2 SQIVND (reference sequence). This CDR3 has 12 residues. CDR3 nucleotides: TGTGCCAGTAGTATAGCTGGCACTGAAGCTTTCTTT. Encoded protein: CASSIAGTEAFF.

In regard to this clone: In the same sample, other DNA sequences code for this CDR3. The chain recombines TRBV30 with TRBJ2-7, with TRBD1 identical over 8 bases. Germline V gene data show CDR1 as GTSNPN and CDR2 as SVGIG (reference sequence). The ends lost 5 bases at V and 1 base at J; junction bases unmatched: 4. The CDR3 is 13 amino acids. The CDR3: CAWGTGVSYEQYF. CDR3 bases: TGTGCCTGGGGGACAGGCGTTTCCTACGAGCAGTACTTC.

The chain couples TRBV28 to TRBJ1-1; D not certain. This CDR3 contains 13 residues. V was clipped by 3 bases and J by 4 bases, with 9 bases between them. CDR1 and CDR2 (germline): MDHEN, SYDVKM. The CDR3: CASSFGFGTEAFF. Here the CDR3 DNA reads TGTGCCAGCAGTTTTGGGTTTGGCACTGAAGCTTTCTTT. Drawing the rest from reference TRBV28 and TRBJ1-1, the complete variable domain is DVKVTQSSRYLVKRTGEKVFLECVQDMDHENMFWYRQDPGLGLRLIYFSYDVKMKEKGDIPEGYSVSREKKERFSLILESASTNQTSMYLCASSFGFGTEAFFGQGTRLTVV.

V gene TRBV6-6 combines with J gene TRBJ1-4; D remains ambiguous. V was trimmed by 2 bases and J by 0 bases, leaving 10 bases between them. CDR3 length: 16 amino acids. Germline values: CDR1 MNHNY, CDR2 SVGAGI (reference sequence). CDR3 region: CASSYIAIATNEKLFF. The CDR3 nucleotides are TGTGCCAGCAGTTACATCGCGATTGCAACTAATGAAAAACTGTTTTTT.

A single count supports this clone. The chain employs TRBV4-1 and TRBJ2-3; 7 nucleotides match TRBD2. Germline CDR1 reads MGHRA; CDR2 reads YSYEKL. This CDR3 has 16 amino acids. V was pared by 6 bases and J by 1 base, with 10 bases of the junction left unmatched. The CDR3 loop reads CASRPQAGGGTDTQYF. In DNA, the CDR3 is TGCGCCAGCAGACCTCAGGCTGGGGGGGGCACAGATACGCAGTATTTT.

The CDR3 protein is CASTSTGVYEQYF. Written as DNA, the CDR3 is TGTGCCAGCACCTCGACGGGGGTCTACGAGCAGTACTTC. V usage is TRBV28 and J usage is TRBJ2-7; possible D gene TRBD2, 6 bases. Trimming pared 7 bases from V and 3 bases from J, leaving 13 bases between. The germline V gene encodes CDR1 MDHEN and CDR2 SYDVKM. The CDR3 contains 13 residues.

The chain combines TRBV4-1 with TRBJ1-5, with D unclear. The CDR3 length is 13 residues. The V end was cut by 3 bases, the J end by 5 bases, with 8 bases between. Germline CDR1 is MGHRA and CDR2 is YSYEKL. The CDR3 sequence: CASSHGIYQPQHF. The CDR3 nucleotides are TGCGCCAGCAGCCATGGAATTTATCAGCCCCAGCATTTT.

V usage is TRBV7-7 and J usage is TRBJ2-2; no reliable D call. The germline gives CDR1 SSHAT, CDR2 FNYEAQ (reference sequence). The germline V and J ends were trimmed by 5 bases and 4 bases, with 17 bases remaining between them. The CDR3 loop spans 16 amino acids. DNA for the CDR3: TGTGCCAGCAGCCCTCCGGGCCAAGAGATCACCGGGGAGCTGTTTTTT. It codes for CASSPPGQEITGELFF.